The rows below give T cell receptor beta chains drawn from one sample of a study of identical twins. TCRdb passed the 5' RACE reads through MiXCR, listing each CDR3 protein once. The sample holds 400,000 to 600,000 distinct CDR3 sequences, around 24% seen once. The data were also submitted as part of a second study, on yellow fever vaccine responses in identical twins.

What was sequenced was CD4+ T cells sorted from blood. These receptors originate from a young woman in good health. CDR3s leave out the opening cysteine and the closing phenylalanine or tryptophan. A D gene is named only where the DNA matches it firmly. Only part of the rows carry a size: once, few, many, or a class if the clone is expanded.

V	size	J	D	CDR3
TRBV5-1	few	TRBJ2-2	TRBD1	ASSLAGQGVTGELF
TRBV11-2	few	TRBJ2-7	TRBD1	ASSYGQGPILSSYEQY
TRBV7-2	few	TRBJ2-1	.	ASSLDTSRNEQF
TRBV6-5	.	TRBJ2-7	.	ASSYGPASPSYEQY
TRBV12-3/TRBV12-4	.	TRBJ2-2	TRBD1	ASSPKDGTGLVLGTGELF
TRBV19	.	TRBJ2-3	TRBD2	ASSTTGTSGGPTDTQY
TRBV4-2	.	TRBJ2-1	.	ASSQEGYEQF
TRBV6-2/TRBV6-3	.	TRBJ1-6	.	ATRWGVRNSPLH
TRBV6-1	few	TRBJ2-3	.	ASSEPAWGGGTDTQY
TRBV2	.	TRBJ2-2	.	ASSEELVGELF
TRBV20-1	few	TRBJ1-1	.	SAGVSDSMNTEAF
TRBV2	few	TRBJ2-3	TRBD2	ATSTSGRTDTQY
TRBV7-9	.	TRBJ2-2	TRBD2	ASSPPGTSRSTGELF
TRBV5-6	.	TRBJ1-4	.	ASSSVVESEKLF
TRBV29-1	few	TRBJ2-1	.	SVGVGSYNEQF
TRBV7-6	few	TRBJ1-1	.	ASSETEMNTEAF
TRBV2	.	TRBJ2-1	TRBD1	ASKETGGSYWQF
TRBV7-2	.	TRBJ2-2	TRBD2	ASSPPGTSGYTGELF
TRBV3-1	.	TRBJ1-5	.	ASSQESAGHSNQPQH
TRBV24-1	few	TRBJ2-5	TRBD1	ATSEDRGKVETQY
TRBV7-2	.	TRBJ2-2	TRBD2	ASRMGLAGGNTGELF
TRBV5-6	.	TRBJ2-3	TRBD2	ASTRGALGTDTQY
TRBV11-2	.	TRBJ2-5	TRBD2	ASSLRTSGQETQY
TRBV29-1	.	TRBJ1-1	.	SVETGLMETEAF
TRBV10-1	few	TRBJ2-5	.	ASSRTRSETQY
TRBV7-2	.	TRBJ2-3	.	ASSLPGLQDTQY
TRBV15	.	TRBJ2-5	TRBD2	ATSRDLTSGKETQY
TRBV20-1	.	TRBJ2-6	.	SATGTSGANVLT
TRBV5-1	few	TRBJ1-4	.	ASSLVGANEKLF